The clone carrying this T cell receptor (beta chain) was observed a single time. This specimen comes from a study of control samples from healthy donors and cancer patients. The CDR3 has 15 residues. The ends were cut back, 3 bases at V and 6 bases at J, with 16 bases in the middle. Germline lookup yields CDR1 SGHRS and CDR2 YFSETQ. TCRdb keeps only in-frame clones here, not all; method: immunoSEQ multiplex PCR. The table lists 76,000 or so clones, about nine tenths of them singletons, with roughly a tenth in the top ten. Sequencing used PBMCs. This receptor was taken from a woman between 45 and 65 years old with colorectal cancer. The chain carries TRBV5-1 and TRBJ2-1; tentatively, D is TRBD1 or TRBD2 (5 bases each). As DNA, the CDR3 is TGCGCCAGCAGCTGGGGGATGGAGTTGGGCAATGAGCAGTTCTTC. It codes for CASSWGMELGNEQFF.